What follows describes a single T cell receptor beta chain. Antigen: not known. The data originate from a study of T cells in localized non-small cell lung cancer. Sequencing was performed with immunoSEQ multiplex PCR; in TCRdb, only in-frame clones are kept and a portion is missing. The data contain nearly 40,000 clones, around nine tenths of them seen just once; the ten biggest clones take up 3.5% to 4%. General study findings and limits: Peak T cell clonality was found in uninvolved adjacent lung, exceeding tumor. Longer overall survival was linked to higher blood T cell density. Since sequencing was restricted to only one region of the tumor, intratumor heterogeneity remains a possibility.

Sequenced here: peripheral blood, sampled before any cancer treatment. This receptor was identified in a man between 18 and 49 years old with stage I lung adenocarcinoma.

This chain's CDR3 is CAWASSDLYGYTF. The DNA of the CDR3 is TGTGCCTGGGCCTCCTCGGATTTATACGGCTACACCTTC. J is TRBJ1-2 and V is TRBV30; D is unclear. This CDR3 is 13 amino acids long. The germline CDR1 and CDR2 sequences are GTSNPN and SVGIG (reference sequence). V was pared by 5 bases and J by 8 bases, with 18 bases between.